This record covers a single T cell receptor (beta chain). Its antigen is undetermined. These data belong to a study of post-analysis software for immune sequencing data. Study information: Disease courses included relapsing-remitting, secondary progressive and progressive-relapsing multiple sclerosis.

Unique-molecular-identifier-tagged TCR beta cDNA libraries were used. A population of about 0.95 to 11 million T cells gave rise to a few hundred thousand cDNA molecules. TCRdb analysed the PCR reads with MiXCR anew, one entry per CDR3 protein. This table holds around 710,000 distinct CDR3 sequences, roughly 50% found once. Study-wide results and caveats: Patients with multiple sclerosis recorded significantly lower normalized Chao1 diversity than controls, the study found.

This clonotype was sampled from a girl aged 10 to 17 with multiple sclerosis. Sequenced: blood.

CDR3 region: CASSWELGPNEQFF. The CDR3 DNA sequence: TGTGCCAGCAGCTGGGAACTAGGGCCTAATGAGCAGTTCTTC. The V gene is TRBV7-9, the J gene TRBJ2-1; D possibly corresponds to TRBD2 (5 bases). With 4 bases removed from V and 7 bases from J, the gap between germline ends came to 14 bases. This CDR3 spans 14 amino acids. Looked up from germline, CDR1 is SEHNR and CDR2 is FQNEAQ (reference sequence).